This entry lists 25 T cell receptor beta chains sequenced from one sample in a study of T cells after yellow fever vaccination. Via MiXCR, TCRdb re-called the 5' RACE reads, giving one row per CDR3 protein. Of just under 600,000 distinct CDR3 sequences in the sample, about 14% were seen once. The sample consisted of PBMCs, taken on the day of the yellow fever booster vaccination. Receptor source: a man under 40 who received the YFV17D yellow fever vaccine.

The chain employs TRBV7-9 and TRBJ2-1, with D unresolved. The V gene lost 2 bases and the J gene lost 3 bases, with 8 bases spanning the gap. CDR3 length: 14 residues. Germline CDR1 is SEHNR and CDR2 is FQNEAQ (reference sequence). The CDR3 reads CASSLSSFYNEQFF. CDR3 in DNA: TGTGCCAGCAGCTTATCCTCCTTCTACAATGAGCAGTTCTTC.

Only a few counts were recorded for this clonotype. CDR3 amino acids: CASSLTGTGVNTEAFF. As DNA, the CDR3 is TGTGCCAGCAGCTTAACGGGGACAGGGGTGAACACTGAAGCTTTCTTT. The chain is built from TRBV7-3 and TRBJ1-1; 10 bases align to TRBD1. With 0 bases clipped from V and 0 bases from J, the junction kept 1 base outside the gene matches. Germline CDR1 reads SGHTA; CDR2 reads FQGTGA. The CDR3 is made up of 16 amino acids.

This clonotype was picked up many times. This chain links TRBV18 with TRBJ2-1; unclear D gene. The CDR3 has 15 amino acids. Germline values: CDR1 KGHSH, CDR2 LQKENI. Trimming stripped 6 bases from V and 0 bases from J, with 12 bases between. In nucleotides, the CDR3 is TGTGCCAGCTCTCCTTTACTGAGCTCCTACAATGAGCAGTTCTTC. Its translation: CASSPLLSSYNEQFF.

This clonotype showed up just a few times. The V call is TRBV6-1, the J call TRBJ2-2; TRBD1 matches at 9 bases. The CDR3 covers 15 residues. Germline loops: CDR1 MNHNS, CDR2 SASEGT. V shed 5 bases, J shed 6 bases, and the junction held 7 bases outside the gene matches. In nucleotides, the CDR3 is TGTGCCAGCAGTCGTACAGGGGGCCAGGCCGGGGAGCTGTTTTTT. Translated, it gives CASSRTGGQAGELFF.

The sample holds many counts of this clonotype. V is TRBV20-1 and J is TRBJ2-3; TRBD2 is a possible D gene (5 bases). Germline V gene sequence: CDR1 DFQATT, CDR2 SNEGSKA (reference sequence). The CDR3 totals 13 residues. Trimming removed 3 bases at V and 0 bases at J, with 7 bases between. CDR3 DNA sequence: TGCAGTGCTAGCGGCGGGAGCACAGATACGCAGTATTTT. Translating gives CSASGGSTDTQYF.

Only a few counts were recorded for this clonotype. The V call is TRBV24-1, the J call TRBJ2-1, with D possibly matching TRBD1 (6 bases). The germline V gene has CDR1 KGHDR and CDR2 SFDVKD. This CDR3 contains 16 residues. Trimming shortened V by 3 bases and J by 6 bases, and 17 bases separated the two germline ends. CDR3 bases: TGTGCCACCAGTGATCCTGAAGGGGGTATGGTCAATGAGCAGTTCTTC. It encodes CATSDPEGGMVNEQFF.

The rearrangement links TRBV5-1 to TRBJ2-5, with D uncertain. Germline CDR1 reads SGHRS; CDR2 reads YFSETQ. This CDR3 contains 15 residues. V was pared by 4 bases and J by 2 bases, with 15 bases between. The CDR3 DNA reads TGCGCCAGCAGCAAAGACCCACCCCCACAAGAGACCCAGTACTTC. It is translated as CASSKDPPPQETQYF.

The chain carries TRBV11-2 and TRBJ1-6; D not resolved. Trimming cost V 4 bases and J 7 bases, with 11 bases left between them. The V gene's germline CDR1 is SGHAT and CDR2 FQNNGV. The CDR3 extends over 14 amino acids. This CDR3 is CASSSWRGNSPLHF. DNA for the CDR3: TGTGCCAGCAGCTCCTGGAGAGGGAATTCACCCCTCCACTTT.

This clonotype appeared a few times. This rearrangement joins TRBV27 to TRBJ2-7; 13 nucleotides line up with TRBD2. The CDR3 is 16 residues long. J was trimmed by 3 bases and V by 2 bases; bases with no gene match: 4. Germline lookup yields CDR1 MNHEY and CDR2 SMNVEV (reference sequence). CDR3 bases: TGTGCCAGCAGTTTAAGTGGGACTAGCGGGAACTACGAGCAGTACTTC. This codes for CASSLSGTSGNYEQYF.

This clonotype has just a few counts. CDR3 amino acids: CASSPLAGRVNEQFF. CDR3 coding DNA: TGCGCCAGCAGCCCACTAGCGGGAAGGGTCAATGAGCAGTTCTTC. V gene TRBV5-1 combines with J gene TRBJ2-1, with TRBD2 matching over 10 bases. The J segment lost 6 bases and the V segment lost 4 bases, leaving 7 bases of the junction unmatched. The CDR3 runs to 15 residues. Germline-derived CDR1 and CDR2 are SGHRS and YFSETQ.

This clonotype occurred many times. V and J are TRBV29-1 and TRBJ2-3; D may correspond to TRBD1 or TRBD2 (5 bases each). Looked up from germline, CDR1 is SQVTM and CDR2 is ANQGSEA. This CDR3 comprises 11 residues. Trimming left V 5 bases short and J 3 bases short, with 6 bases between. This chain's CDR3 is CSVWGTDTQYF. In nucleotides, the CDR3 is TGCAGCGTTTGGGGGACAGATACGCAGTATTTT.

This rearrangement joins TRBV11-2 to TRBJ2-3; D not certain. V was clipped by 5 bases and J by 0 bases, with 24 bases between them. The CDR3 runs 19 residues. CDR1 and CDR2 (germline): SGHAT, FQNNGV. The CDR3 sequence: CASSDWDEPQITSTDTQYF. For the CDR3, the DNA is TGTGCCAGCAGCGACTGGGATGAGCCCCAGATAACTAGCACAGATACGCAGTATTTT.

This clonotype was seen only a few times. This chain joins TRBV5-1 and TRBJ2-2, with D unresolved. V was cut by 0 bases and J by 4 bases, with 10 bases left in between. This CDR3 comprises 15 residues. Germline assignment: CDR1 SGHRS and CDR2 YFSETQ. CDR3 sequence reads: CASSLGLAFTGELFF. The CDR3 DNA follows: TGCGCCAGCAGCTTGGGACTGGCCTTCACCGGGGAGCTGTTTTTT.

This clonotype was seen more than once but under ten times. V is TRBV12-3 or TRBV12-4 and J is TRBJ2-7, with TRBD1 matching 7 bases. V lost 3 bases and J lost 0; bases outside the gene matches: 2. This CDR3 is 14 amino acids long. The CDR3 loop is CASSFRGLSYEQYF. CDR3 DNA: TGTGCCAGCAGTTTTAGGGGGCTCTCCTACGAGCAGTACTTC.

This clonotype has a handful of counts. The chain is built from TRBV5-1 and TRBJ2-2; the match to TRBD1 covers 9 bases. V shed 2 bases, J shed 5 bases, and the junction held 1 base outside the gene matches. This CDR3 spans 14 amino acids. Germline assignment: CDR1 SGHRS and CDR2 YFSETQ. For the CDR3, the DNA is TGCGCCAGCAGCTTCGGACAGGGGACCGGGGAGCTGTTTTTT. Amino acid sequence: CASSFGQGTGELFF. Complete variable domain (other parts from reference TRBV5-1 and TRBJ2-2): KAGVTQTPRYLIKTRGQQVTLSCSPISGHRSVSWYQQTPGQGLQFLFEYFSETQRNKGNFPGRFSGRQFSNSRSEMNVSTLELGDSALYLCASSFGQGTGELFFGEGSRLTVL.

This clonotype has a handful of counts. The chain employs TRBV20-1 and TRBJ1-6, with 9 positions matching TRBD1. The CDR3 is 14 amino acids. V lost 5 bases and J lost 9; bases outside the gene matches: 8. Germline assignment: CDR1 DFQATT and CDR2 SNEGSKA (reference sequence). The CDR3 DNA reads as TGCAGTGCTCGGACAGGGGACAGGGTTTCACCCCTCCACTTT. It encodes CSARTGDRVSPLHF.

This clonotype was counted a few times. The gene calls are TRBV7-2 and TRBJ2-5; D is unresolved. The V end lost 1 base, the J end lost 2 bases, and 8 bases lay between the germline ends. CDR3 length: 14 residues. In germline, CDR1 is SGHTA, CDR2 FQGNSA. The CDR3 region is CASSLVVTQETQYF. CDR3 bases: TGTGCCAGCAGCTTAGTGGTCACTCAAGAGACCCAGTACTTC.

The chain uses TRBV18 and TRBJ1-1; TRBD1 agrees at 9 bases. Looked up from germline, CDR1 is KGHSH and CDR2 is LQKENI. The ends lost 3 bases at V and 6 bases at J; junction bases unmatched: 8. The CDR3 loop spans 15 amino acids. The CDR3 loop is CASSPKGQGGSEAFF. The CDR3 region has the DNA TGTGCCAGCTCACCGAAGGGACAGGGAGGTTCTGAAGCTTTCTTT.

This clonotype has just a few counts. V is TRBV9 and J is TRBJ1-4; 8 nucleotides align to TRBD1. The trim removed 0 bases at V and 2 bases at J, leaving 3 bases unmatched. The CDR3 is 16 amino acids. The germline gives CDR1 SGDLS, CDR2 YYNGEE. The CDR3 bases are TGTGCCAGCAGCGTAGACAGGGGGATCACTAATGAAAAACTGTTTTTT. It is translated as CASSVDRGITNEKLFF.

For the CDR3, the DNA is TGTGCCAGCAGGATAGCCGGGGAGCTGTTTTTT. Translating gives CASRIAGELFF. This chain connects TRBV12-3 or TRBV12-4 to TRBJ2-2; D is unclear. CDR3 length: 11 amino acids. V lost 6 bases and J lost 6, with 5 bases in between.

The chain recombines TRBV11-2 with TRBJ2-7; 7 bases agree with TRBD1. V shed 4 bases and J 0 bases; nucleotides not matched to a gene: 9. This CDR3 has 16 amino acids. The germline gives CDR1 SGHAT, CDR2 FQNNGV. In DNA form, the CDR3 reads TGTGCCAGCAGCTATCCCGGGACAGACTTCTCCTACGAGCAGTACTTC. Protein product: CASSYPGTDFSYEQYF.

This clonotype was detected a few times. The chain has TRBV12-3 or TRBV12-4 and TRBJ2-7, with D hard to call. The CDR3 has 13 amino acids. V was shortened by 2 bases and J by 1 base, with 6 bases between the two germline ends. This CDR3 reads CASSLKLSYEQYF. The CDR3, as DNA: TGTGCCAGCAGTTTAAAGCTTTCCTACGAGCAGTACTTC.

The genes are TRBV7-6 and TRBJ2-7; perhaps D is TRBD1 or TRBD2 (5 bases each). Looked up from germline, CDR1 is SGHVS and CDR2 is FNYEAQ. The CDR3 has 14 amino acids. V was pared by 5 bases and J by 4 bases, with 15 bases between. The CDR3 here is CASSNRGEKYEQYF. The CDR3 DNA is TGTGCCAGCAGCAACCGGGGCGAGAAGTACGAGCAGTACTTC.

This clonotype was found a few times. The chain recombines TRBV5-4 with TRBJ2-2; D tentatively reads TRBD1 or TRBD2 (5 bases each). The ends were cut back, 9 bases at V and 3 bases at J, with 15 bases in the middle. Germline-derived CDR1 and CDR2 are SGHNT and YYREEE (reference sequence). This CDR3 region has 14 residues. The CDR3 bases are TGTGCCACCAAGCCTGGGGGATACACCGGGGAGCTGTTTTTT. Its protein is CATKPGGYTGELFF.

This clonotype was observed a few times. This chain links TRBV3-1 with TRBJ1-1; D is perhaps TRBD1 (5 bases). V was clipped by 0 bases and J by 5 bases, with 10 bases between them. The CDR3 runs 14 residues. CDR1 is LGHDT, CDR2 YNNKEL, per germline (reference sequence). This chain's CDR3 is CASSQEGGGTEAFF. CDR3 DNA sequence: TGTGCCAGCAGCCAAGAAGGTGGGGGTACTGAAGCTTTCTTT.